The rows below give T cell receptor beta chains drawn from one sample of a study of OX40 agonist ivuxolimab in advanced cancers. Assay used: immunoSEQ multiplex PCR; TCRdb lists only in-frame clones, some missing. The data hold approximately 70,000 clones, with around 88% observed a single time. The sample here was CD4+ or CD8+ T cells sorted from blood, taken in a trial of the OX40 agonist ivuxolimab. The source of these receptors is an adult with an advanced solid tumor such as melanoma, head and neck, liver or kidney cancer. The CDR3 runs from the conserved cysteine through the conserved F or W. Fields, in order: CDR3 protein, CDR3 DNA, clone size, V gene, J gene, D gene. D genes are given only for firm matches. Expanded clones are given a class, and other clones once, few, many or no size at all.

cdr3_aa: CASSWGHYTGELFF
cdr3_nt: TGTGCCAGCAGTTGGGGACATTACACCGGGGAGCTGTTTTTT
clone_size: -
v_call: TRBV2
j_call: TRBJ2-2
d_call: -

cdr3_aa: CASRGGIYEQYF
cdr3_nt: TGTGCCAGCAGGGGCGGGATCTACGAGCAGTACTTC
clone_size: -
v_call: TRBV28
j_call: TRBJ2-7
d_call: -

cdr3_aa: CASSVAPDRGGEQYF
cdr3_nt: TGTGCCAGCAGCGTAGCCCCCGATCGGGGTGGCGAGCAGTACTTC
clone_size: once
v_call: TRBV9
j_call: TRBJ2-7
d_call: -

cdr3_aa: CAWSVGLYGYTF
cdr3_nt: TGTGCCTGGAGTGTAGGCTTATATGGCTACACCTTC
clone_size: -
v_call: TRBV30
j_call: TRBJ1-2
d_call: -

cdr3_aa: CATLGGVQETQYF
cdr3_nt: TGTGCCACCCTAGGGGGGGTTCAAGAGACCCAGTACTTC
clone_size: once
v_call: TRBV10-3
j_call: TRBJ2-5
d_call: -

cdr3_aa: CAISGWTGTGLFWQYF
cdr3_nt: -
clone_size: once
v_call: TRBV10-3
j_call: TRBJ2-7
d_call: -

cdr3_aa: CAWTAGTGNYGYTF
cdr3_nt: TGTGCCTGGACCGCGGGGACAGGGAACTATGGCTACACCTTC
clone_size: -
v_call: TRBV30
j_call: TRBJ1-2
d_call: TRBD1

cdr3_aa: CASSPRGQGAFEQYF
cdr3_nt: TGTGCCAGCAGCCCTCGCGGACAGGGGGCTTTCGAGCAGTACTTC
clone_size: -
v_call: TRBV5-4
j_call: TRBJ2-7
d_call: TRBD1

cdr3_aa: CASSSQTGRGGGELFF
cdr3_nt: TGTGCCAGCTCATCCCAAACCGGCAGGGGAGGCGGGGAGCTGTTTTTT
clone_size: -
v_call: TRBV18
j_call: TRBJ2-2
d_call: -

cdr3_aa: CASSLPRAGGVLTF
cdr3_nt: TGTGCCAGCAGCTTGCCCCGGGCAGGAGGCGTCCTGACTTTC
clone_size: -
v_call: TRBV5-4
j_call: TRBJ2-6
d_call: -

cdr3_aa: CASRAGAGETQYF
cdr3_nt: TGTGCCAGCAGAGCGGGAGCGGGGGAGACCCAGTACTTC
clone_size: -
v_call: TRBV2
j_call: TRBJ2-5
d_call: TRBD2

cdr3_aa: CASSPLGTVEKLFF
cdr3_nt: TGTGCCAGCAGCCCGCTAGGGACAGTTGAAAAACTGTTTTTT
clone_size: -
v_call: TRBV5-8
j_call: TRBJ1-4
d_call: TRBD1

cdr3_aa: CASSLTPESYEQYF
cdr3_nt: TGTGCCAGCAGTCTAACCCCAGAATCCTACGAGCAGTACTTC
clone_size: -
v_call: TRBV27
j_call: TRBJ2-7
d_call: -

cdr3_aa: CASSVVPGGGSEQYF
cdr3_nt: TGTGCCAGCAGCGTAGTCCCAGGGGGGGGATCCGAGCAGTACTTC
clone_size: -
v_call: TRBV9
j_call: TRBJ2-7
d_call: -

cdr3_aa: CASSLASGTGTYEQYF
cdr3_nt: TGTGCCAGCAGCTTAGCGTCCGGGACAGGGACCTACGAGCAGTACTTC
clone_size: -
v_call: TRBV7-9
j_call: TRBJ2-7
d_call: TRBD1

cdr3_aa: CASSYKLGVAFF
cdr3_nt: TGTGCCAGCAGCTACAAGTTGGGTGTAGCTTTCTTT
clone_size: few
v_call: TRBV7-9
j_call: TRBJ1-1
d_call: -

cdr3_aa: CASSALAGGTNTGELFF
cdr3_nt: TGTGCCAGCAGCGCCCTAGCGGGGGGCACGAACACCGGGGAGCTGTTTTTT
clone_size: -
v_call: TRBV9
j_call: TRBJ2-2
d_call: TRBD2

cdr3_aa: CASSIRTGGYNEQFF
cdr3_nt: TGTGCCAGTAGTATAAGGACGGGGGGCTACAATGAGCAGTTCTTC
clone_size: -
v_call: TRBV19
j_call: TRBJ2-1
d_call: TRBD2

cdr3_aa: CASSYTGAGSPLHF
cdr3_nt: TGTGCCAGCAGCTACACGGGGGCAGGGTCACCCCTCCACTTT
clone_size: once
v_call: TRBV16
j_call: TRBJ1-6
d_call: -

cdr3_aa: CASSQDLGHGYTF
cdr3_nt: TGTGCCAGCAGCCAAGATTTGGGGCACGGCTACACCTTC
clone_size: -
v_call: TRBV5-4
j_call: TRBJ1-2
d_call: -

cdr3_aa: CASSVGSLASYNEQFF
cdr3_nt: TGTGCCAGCAGCGTCGGATCCCTAGCCTCCTACAATGAGCAGTTCTTC
clone_size: -
v_call: TRBV9
j_call: TRBJ2-1
d_call: -

cdr3_aa: CASNLGQGIGYTF
cdr3_nt: TGCGCCAGCAACTTGGGACAGGGAATAGGCTACACCTTC
clone_size: -
v_call: TRBV5-1
j_call: TRBJ1-2
d_call: TRBD1

cdr3_aa: CAWSPGFQETQYF
cdr3_nt: TGTGCCTGGAGTCCGGGGTTCCAAGAGACCCAGTACTTC
clone_size: -
v_call: TRBV30
j_call: TRBJ2-5
d_call: -

cdr3_aa: CASSLGDGGSGYNEQFF
cdr3_nt: TGTGCCAGCAGCTTAGGCGACGGCGGGAGCGGCTACAATGAGCAGTTCTTC
clone_size: -
v_call: TRBV7-3
j_call: TRBJ2-1
d_call: TRBD2

cdr3_aa: CASSLAGVETQYF
cdr3_nt: TGTGCCAGCAGCTTGGCAGGGGTAGAGACCCAGTACTTC
clone_size: -
v_call: TRBV5-4
j_call: TRBJ2-5
d_call: -

cdr3_aa: CASSLGTGVTPLHF
cdr3_nt: TGTGCCAGCAGCTTGGGGACAGGGGTGACACCCCTCCACTTT
clone_size: -
v_call: TRBV5-1
j_call: TRBJ1-6
d_call: TRBD1

cdr3_aa: CASTLGQGGTEAFF
cdr3_nt: TGTGCCAGTACTCTGGGACAAGGAGGAACTGAAGCTTTCTTT
clone_size: -
v_call: TRBV19
j_call: TRBJ1-1
d_call: -

cdr3_aa: CASSQHPSGGNTEAFF
cdr3_nt: TGCGCCAGCAGCCAACACCCCTCAGGGGGAAACACTGAAGCTTTCTTT
clone_size: -
v_call: TRBV4-3
j_call: TRBJ1-1
d_call: TRBD1

cdr3_aa: CASSLSRPGEKLFF
cdr3_nt: TGTGCCAGCAGCTTGTCGAGGCCGGGTGAAAAACTGTTTTTT
clone_size: -
v_call: TRBV5-4
j_call: TRBJ1-4
d_call: -

cdr3_aa: CASSPLPKVRGEKLFF
cdr3_nt: TGTGCCAGCAGCCCCCTCCCAAAAGTTCGGGGTGAAAAACTGTTTTTT
clone_size: once
v_call: TRBV7-6
j_call: TRBJ1-4
d_call: -

cdr3_aa: CSAAIPYEQYF
cdr3_nt: TGCAGTGCTGCTATTCCGTACGAGCAGTACTTC
clone_size: -
v_call: TRBV20-1
j_call: TRBJ2-7
d_call: -

cdr3_aa: CASSLVVGEQYF
cdr3_nt: TGTGCCAGCAGCTTAGTCGTGGGGGAGCAGTACTTC
clone_size: -
v_call: TRBV7-2
j_call: TRBJ2-7
d_call: -

cdr3_aa: CASRFSGANVLTF
cdr3_nt: TGTGCCAGCAGGTTCTCTGGGGCCAACGTCCTGACTTTC
clone_size: -
v_call: TRBV28
j_call: TRBJ2-6
d_call: -

cdr3_aa: CASSRRGGLSYEQYF
cdr3_nt: TGCGCCAGCAGCCGGCGGGGAGGACTCTCCTACGAGCAGTACTTC
clone_size: -
v_call: TRBV5-1
j_call: TRBJ2-7
d_call: -

cdr3_aa: CASSPTGGGGNTEAFF
cdr3_nt: TGTGCCAGCAGTCCGACAGGGGGCGGCGGGAACACTGAAGCTTTCTTT
clone_size: once
v_call: TRBV6-6
j_call: TRBJ1-1
d_call: TRBD1